The entry that follows covers one T cell receptor (beta chain) sequence. Its target is unknown. The source of the sample is a study of vaccination and CD4 T cells after COVID-19. General study results and limits: SARS-CoV-2-reactive clonotypes rose nonsignificantly, with the median going from roughly 19 to 38.

V was shortened by 5 bases and J by 8 bases, with 11 bases between the two germline ends. The length of the CDR3 is 12 residues. Germline CDR1 is SGHTA and CDR2 is FQGNSA. Cultured CD4+ T cell DNA underwent sequencing with the Oncomine TCR Beta short-read assay. TCRdb recomputed calls from the PCR reads with MiXCR, one row per CDR3 protein. The table has 20,000 or so distinct CDR3 sequences, roughly 67% seen once; the top ten hold more than 7.5%. Specified treatment: approximately nine-day PBMC culture with coronavirus spike peptide pools or control peptides (ViraFEST assay). ViraFEST sequenced TCRs after peptide-pool expansion of antigen-specific T cells. IL-2 at about 10 IU/ml and peptide pools at roughly 10 ug/ml were added to PBMCs cultured at roughly 2 million per well.

Sequences were obtained from CD4+ T cells from blood, cultured in vitro. This receptor was taken from a human donor who had recovered from COVID-19. This chain connects TRBV7-2 to TRBJ2-3, with no clear D. The CDR3 nucleotides are TGTGCCAGCAGCCGCGACACGTTTACGCAGTATTTT. It yields the protein CASSRDTFTQYF.